Each of the 3 T cell receptor beta chains below was sequenced from the same sample in a study of CD8+ T cells in alopecia areata. Treatment denoted: oral pan-JAK inhibitor, 5-10 mg twice daily. Once RNA had been extracted, it was reverse transcribed into cDNA to act as the sequencing template. Only in-frame clones appear in the TCRdb table, and some are missing; sequencing was by immunoSEQ multiplex PCR. The data hold over 150,000 clones, with roughly three fifths observed a single time. Sequencing used CD4+ T cells sorted from blood, obtained at week 4, from a patient treated with tofacitinib. Source of these receptors: a human donor with alopecia areata.

The CDR3 loop is CASSLGGFF. CDR3 coding DNA: TGTGCCAGCAGCTTGGGTGGGTTCTTC. The chain links TRBV9 to TRBJ2-1; D is unclear. Trimming took 4 bases from V and 15 from J, leaving 8 bases between them. The germline CDR1 and CDR2 sequences are SGDLS and YYNGEE. This CDR3 region has 9 residues.

The CDR3 DNA reads as TGCGCCAGCAGCTTGTCGGCCAGTTTCAATGAGCAGTTCTTC. It encodes CASSLSASFNEQFF. This chain links TRBV5-1 with TRBJ2-1; the D is unclear. V was shortened by 1 base and J by 6 bases, with 11 bases between the two germline ends. This CDR3 is 14 amino acids long. Germline V lookup: CDR1 SGHRS, CDR2 YFSETQ.

V and J are TRBV30 and TRBJ1-2; D unresolved. Per the germline V gene, CDR1 is GTSNPN and CDR2 is SVGIG (reference sequence). Trimming removed 0 bases at V and 4 bases at J, with 3 bases between. The CDR3 length is 11 residues. CDR3 in DNA: TGTGCCTGGAGTGTACTCTATGGCTACACCTTC. Amino acids: CAWSVLYGYTF.